Shown below are 24 T cell receptor beta chains from a single sample sequenced in a study of memory CD4+ T cells and cytomegalovirus serostatus. The sort gate was single viable CD3+CD4+CD8-CD45RO+ cells for memory CD4+ T cells. The method was immunoSEQ multiplex PCR; TCRdb's version includes in-frame clones alone and lacks a portion of them. The sample has about 64,000 clones, 70% to 80% seen once. Input material: memory CD4+ T cells from blood. The receptors here all came from an adult in good health and CMV-seronegative.

The J gene is TRBJ2-1, the V gene TRBV30; no clear D. This CDR3 region has 11 residues. The V end was cut by 0 bases, the J end by 9 bases, with 6 bases between. Germline lookup yields CDR1 GTSNPN and CDR2 SVGIG (reference sequence). The CDR3 DNA reads as TGTGCCTGGAGTGTTGGGGTTGAGCAGTTCTTC. Protein: CAWSVGVEQFF.

This sequence joins TRBV6-5 and TRBJ2-2; 8 positions agree with TRBD2. The length of the CDR3 is 16 residues. Germline CDR1 MNHEY, CDR2 SVGAGI. V dropped 1 base and J dropped 0; count of bases not matched to a gene: 1. CDR3: CASSYFSGANTGELFF. CDR3 DNA: TGTGCCAGCAGTTACTTTAGCGGGGCGAACACCGGGGAGCTGTTTTTT.

This chain joins TRBV23-1 and TRBJ1-5; D unclear. TRBV23-1 belongs to the ORF category, with a function that is uncertain. Trimming stripped 0 bases from V and 5 bases from J, with 14 bases between. The length of the CDR3 is 16 residues. CDR3 residues: CASSQSGQEADQPQHF. The CDR3 DNA follows: TGCGCCAGCAGTCAATCAGGGCAGGAGGCGGATCAGCCCCAGCATTTT.

The chain is built from TRBV7-8 and TRBJ1-1, with no clear D. This CDR3 is built from 15 residues. The V and J ends lost 0 bases and 3 bases respectively, with 11 bases between them. Per the germline V gene, CDR1 is SGHVS and CDR2 is FQNEAQ. The CDR3 DNA sequence: TGTGCCAGCAGCTTAGCGGACCCTTTGGACACTGAAGCTTTCTTT. This sequence encodes CASSLADPLDTEAFF.

This clone was seen just once. The CDR3 sequence: CASRKGGAHGTYEQYF. The CDR3 DNA reads as TGTGCCAGTAGGAAAGGAGGCGCTCACGGCACCTACGAGCAGTACTTC. The chain employs TRBV19 and TRBJ2-7; tentative D call: TRBD2 (5 bases). V was cut by 6 bases and J by 2 bases, with 20 bases left in between. The CDR3 has 16 residues. In germline, CDR1 is LNHDA, CDR2 SQIVND (reference sequence).

V gene TRBV19 combines with J gene TRBJ1-5, with TRBD1 matching 8 bases. Germline-derived CDR1 and CDR2 are LNHDA and SQIVND (reference sequence). The CDR3 is made up of 16 amino acids. The V segment lost 7 bases and the J segment 5 bases; nucleotides outside the gene matches: 13. The CDR3 loop is CASMGGQGAIHQPQHF. The CDR3 nucleotides read TGTGCCAGTATGGGGGGCCAGGGGGCGATTCATCAGCCCCAGCATTTT.

J is TRBJ1-1 and V is TRBV29-1, with no clear D. Germline CDR1 SQVTM, CDR2 ANQGSEA. The CDR3 is 12 residues long. Trimming cost V 5 bases and J 1 base, with 8 bases left between them. In nucleotides, the CDR3 is TGCAGCGTTCGAGTGGGGAACACTGAAGCTTTCTTT. This gives the protein CSVRVGNTEAFF. The full variable domain, its missing parts supplied by reference TRBV29-1 and TRBJ1-1, is SAVISQKPSRDICQRGTSLTIQCQVDSQVTMMFWYRQQPGQSLTLIATANQGSEATYESGFVIDKFPISRPNLTFSTLTVSNMSPEDSSIYLCSVRVGNTEAFFGQGTRLTVV.

This clone came up once. This sequence joins TRBV11-2 and TRBJ2-1, with no clear D. V lost 0 bases, J lost 4 bases, and 4 bases lay in between. Germline V gives CDR1 SGHAT, CDR2 FQNNGV. This CDR3 spans 13 amino acids. The CDR3 DNA follows: TGTGCCAGCAGCTTAGAGATGTACAATGAGCAGTTCTTC. As protein: CASSLEMYNEQFF.

The V gene is TRBV28, the J gene TRBJ2-5; TRBD1 aligns across 10 bases. V trimming: 1 base; J trimming: 5 bases; junction bases outside the gene matches: 4. This CDR3 contains 15 residues. The germline gives CDR1 MDHEN, CDR2 SYDVKM. The DNA of the CDR3 is TGTGCCAGCAGTTTATACGGGACAGGGGACGAGACCCAGTACTTC. As protein: CASSLYGTGDETQYF.

V usage is TRBV28 and J usage is TRBJ2-7; D tentatively fits TRBD1 or TRBD2 (6 bases each). This CDR3 is 16 amino acids long. V lost 3 bases to trimming and J lost 3 bases, with 18 bases between them. Germline V gives CDR1 MDHEN, CDR2 SYDVKM. The CDR3 here is CASSLGGSGVRYEQYF. DNA of the CDR3: TGTGCCAGCAGTTTGGGAGGTTCAGGGGTCCGCTACGAGCAGTACTTC.

The chain joins TRBV7-6 to TRBJ2-7; 10 nucleotides line up with TRBD1. CDR3 length equals 14 residues. Germline lookup yields CDR1 SGHVS and CDR2 FNYEAQ. J was trimmed by 5 bases and V by 5 bases; bases with no gene match: 6. The CDR3 region is CASSRTGGKDEQYF. The CDR3 DNA reads TGTGCCAGCAGCAGGACAGGGGGAAAAGACGAGCAGTACTTC.

The rearrangement links TRBV5-5 to TRBJ1-2, with 12 positions matching TRBD1. CDR1 is SGHKS, CDR2 YYEKEE, per germline (reference sequence). This CDR3 region has 14 residues. Germline trimming cut 3 bases from V and 10 bases from J; bases unmatched to any gene: 7. The CDR3 reads CASSSVGTGGDYTF. CDR3 DNA sequence: TGTGCCAGCAGCTCCGTTGGGACAGGGGGCGACTACACCTTC.

The V call is TRBV6-5, the J call TRBJ1-5; D might be TRBD1 (5 bases). The CDR3 contains 12 residues. Germline V lookup: CDR1 MNHEY, CDR2 SVGAGI. The V end was cut by 8 bases, the J end by 4 bases, with 9 bases between. The CDR3 DNA sequence: TGTGCCAGCGGGACTTCAAATCAGCCCCAGCATTTT. It specifies CASGTSNQPQHF.

V gene TRBV28 combines with J gene TRBJ1-5, with 7 bases aligning to TRBD1. The ends lost 3 bases at V and 5 bases at J; junction bases unmatched: 13. CDR1 is MDHEN, CDR2 SYDVKM, per germline. This CDR3 region has 17 residues. This CDR3 is CASSFGVGKGQYQPQHF. The CDR3 coding sequence is TGTGCCAGCAGTTTTGGAGTCGGCAAGGGACAGTATCAGCCCCAGCATTTT.

V and J are TRBV2 and TRBJ1-3; D is perhaps TRBD1 (5 bases). V was pared by 7 bases and J by 2 bases, with 15 bases between. CDR3 length: 15 amino acids. Looked up from germline, CDR1 is SNHLY and CDR2 is FYNNEI. CDR3 sequence: CASIDPGTAGNTIYF. The CDR3 DNA is TGTGCCAGCATCGATCCTGGGACGGCTGGAAACACCATATATTTT.

The chain couples TRBV5-4 to TRBJ2-1, with 8 bases matching TRBD1. The CDR3 consists of 15 residues. Germline lookup yields CDR1 SGHNT and CDR2 YYREEE (reference sequence). Unmatched junction bases numbered 9, after V lost 4 bases and J lost 6 bases. CDR3 in amino acids: CASSPPGQEFNEQFF. The CDR3, as DNA: TGTGCCAGCAGCCCACCGGGACAGGAGTTCAATGAGCAGTTCTTC.

The V and J genes are TRBV5-1 and TRBJ2-5; tentatively, D is TRBD1 or TRBD2 (6 bases each). Germline lookup yields CDR1 SGHRS and CDR2 YFSETQ. This CDR3 is 15 amino acids long. The V gene lost 3 bases and the J gene lost 5 bases, with 17 bases spanning the gap. CDR3 protein: CASSWGQGRGETQYF. CDR3 sequence (DNA): TGCGCCAGCAGCTGGGGGCAGGGACGGGGGGAGACCCAGTACTTC.

This chain uses TRBV12-5 with TRBJ1-1, with a tentative D call TRBD1 (6 bases). The V end lost 0 bases, the J end lost 1 base, and 15 bases lay between the germline ends. Germline CDR1 reads LGHNT; CDR2 reads FRNRAP. The CDR3 covers 17 residues. The CDR3 spells CASGLVYSSGANTEAFF. The DNA for the CDR3 is TGTGCTAGTGGTTTGGTATACTCGTCGGGGGCGAACACTGAAGCTTTCTTT. The variable domain in full, completed from reference TRBV12-5 and TRBJ1-1, reads DARVTQTPRHKVTEMGQEVTMRCQPILGHNTVFWYRQTMMQGLELLAYFRNRAPLDDSGMPKDRFSAEMPDATLATLKIQPSEPRDSAVYFCASGLVYSSGANTEAFFGQGTRLTVV.

The V gene is TRBV7-3, the J gene TRBJ2-7; D may be TRBD2 (6 bases). The CDR3 covers 15 residues. CDR1 and CDR2 (germline): SGHTA, FQGTGA. The V end was cut by 1 base, the J end by 1 base, with 11 bases between. The CDR3 is CASSLMAGSSYEQYF. CDR3 DNA: TGTGCCAGCAGCTTAATGGCCGGGAGTTCCTACGAGCAGTACTTC.

The J gene is TRBJ2-7, the V gene TRBV30; 7 bases agree with TRBD1. This CDR3 region has 17 residues. Per germline, CDR1 GTSNPN and CDR2 SVGIG (reference sequence). Trimming at V came to 0 bases and at J to 0 bases, leaving 11 bases not matched to a gene. The CDR3 is CAWSVRQGKRGSYEQYF. Written as DNA, the CDR3 is TGTGCCTGGAGTGTGAGACAGGGAAAGAGGGGCTCCTACGAGCAGTACTTC.

This clone was counted a few times. This chain connects TRBV29-1 to TRBJ1-4; the D is unclear. In germline, CDR1 is SQVTM, CDR2 ANQGSEA. This CDR3 is 13 amino acids long. V gave up 5 bases and J gave up 3 bases, with 10 bases separating them. CDR3 in amino acids: CSVPGSANEKLFF. The CDR3 DNA reads as TGCAGCGTTCCGGGAAGCGCTAATGAAAAACTGTTTTTT.

This clone was detected once. The gene calls are TRBV7-8 and TRBJ1-2, with TRBD1 identical over 7 bases. CDR1 and CDR2 from the germline V gene are SGHVS and FQNEAQ. This CDR3 contains 15 residues. The V segment lost 2 bases and the J segment 7 bases; nucleotides outside the gene matches: 10. DNA of the CDR3: TGTGCCAGCAGCTTAAACCGGACAGGTCGAGGTGGCTACACCTTC. Its translation: CASSLNRTGRGGYTF.

The chain combines TRBV5-1 with TRBJ1-2; no clear D. The CDR3 contains 13 residues. The germline gives CDR1 SGHRS, CDR2 YFSETQ. Trimming left V 0 bases short and J 1 base short, with 4 bases between. The CDR3 DNA sequence: TGCGCCAGCAGCTTGGAGCATAACTATGGCTACACCTTC. Its protein product is CASSLEHNYGYTF.

The chain combines TRBV18 with TRBJ1-5; D gene unclear. This CDR3 has 16 residues. The V gene's germline CDR1 is KGHSH and CDR2 LQKENI. The V and J ends lost 2 bases and 0 bases respectively, with 11 bases between them. CDR3: CASSPSAAYSNQPQHF. CDR3 DNA: TGTGCCAGCTCACCATCGGCAGCTTATAGCAATCAGCCCCAGCATTTT.